The 19 T cell receptor beta chains below come from one sample, sequenced in a study. TCRdb recomputed calls from the RT-PCR reads with MiXCR, one row per CDR3 protein. The sample has approximately 720,000 distinct CDR3 sequences, 14% seen once. What was sequenced was memory CD4+ T cells from blood. These TCRs come from a female donor in good health, serving as a healthy control.

This clonotype was counted only a few times. The rearrangement uses TRBV12-3 or TRBV12-4 and TRBJ2-7; 7 positions agree with TRBD2. CDR3 size: 15 residues. V shed 1 base, J shed 0 bases, and the junction held 3 bases outside the gene matches. CDR3 DNA sequence: TGTGCCAGCAGTTTAGGCGGGAGCCACTCCTACGAGCAGTACTTC. It is translated as CASSLGGSHSYEQYF.

This clonotype was found many times. This chain joins TRBV7-3 and TRBJ2-1; possibly TRBD1 for D (6 bases). CDR3 length: 12 amino acids. Trimming removed 5 bases at V and 9 bases at J, with 11 bases between. CDR1 and CDR2 from the germline V gene are SGHTA and FQGTGA. CDR3 sequence: CASSPQGVEQFF. In nucleotides, the CDR3 is TGTGCCAGCAGCCCACAGGGCGTTGAGCAGTTCTTC.

This clonotype showed up just a few times. This chain connects TRBV18 to TRBJ2-3; D gene uncertain. The V gene's germline CDR1 is KGHSH and CDR2 LQKENI. V lost 2 bases and J lost 2, with 5 bases in between. The CDR3 runs to 13 residues. The CDR3 nucleotides read TGTGCCAGCTCACCAGGGATCACAGATACGCAGTATTTT. Residues: CASSPGITDTQYF.

In this sample, this clonotype turned up a few times. The rearrangement links TRBV6-2 or TRBV6-3 to TRBJ2-5; D assignment may be TRBD1 or TRBD2 (5 bases each). Trimming left V 6 bases short and J 5 bases short, with 16 bases between. The CDR3 contains 14 residues. CDR1 and CDR2 (germline): MNHEY, SVGEGT. DNA of the CDR3: TGTGCCAGCAGCCGTAGGGACGTCAGCGAGACCCAGTACTTC. It translates to CASSRRDVSETQYF.

V and J are TRBV7-2 and TRBJ2-5; 8 positions agree with TRBD1. CDR1 and CDR2 (germline): SGHTA, FQGNSA. The CDR3 consists of 11 residues. The J segment lost 13 bases and the V segment lost 8 bases, leaving 9 bases of the junction unmatched. The CDR3 reads CASSRGGTGYF. In nucleotides, the CDR3 is TGTGCCAGCTCCCGGGGTGGGACAGGGTACTTC.

The V call is TRBV18, the J call TRBJ1-1; D is uncertain. Germline V lookup: CDR1 KGHSH, CDR2 LQKENI. Trimming removed 3 bases from V and 6 bases from J, with 11 bases in between. The CDR3 is made up of 13 amino acids. The CDR3 loop is CASSPPGQAEAFF. CDR3 coding DNA: TGTGCCAGCTCACCCCCCGGCCAGGCTGAAGCTTTCTTT.

The CDR3 DNA sequence: TGCAGTGCCCCCGAGGGGGCGCTCTCAAATTCACCCCTCCACTTT. Protein product: CSAPEGALSNSPLHF. This chain connects TRBV20-1 to TRBJ1-6, with TRBD1 identical over 7 bases. Trimming took 6 bases from V and 7 from J; bases not matched to a gene: 12. The CDR3 has 15 amino acids. Germline-derived CDR1 and CDR2 are DFQATT and SNEGSKA (reference sequence).

This clonotype was counted many times. The chain combines TRBV18 with TRBJ2-1; no firm D call. The CDR3 totals 14 residues. Germline lookup yields CDR1 KGHSH and CDR2 LQKENI. V lost 1 base to trimming and J lost 7 bases, with 11 bases between them. This chain's CDR3 is CASSPLRSGNEQFF. The DNA for the CDR3 is TGTGCCAGCTCACCACTCCGTTCCGGGAATGAGCAGTTCTTC.

This clonotype occurred a few times. The rearrangement joins TRBV29-1 to TRBJ2-1, with D possibly matching TRBD1 (5 bases). This CDR3 contains 15 residues. Germline loops: CDR1 SQVTM, CDR2 ANQGSEA. Trimming removed 3 bases from V and 0 bases from J, with 12 bases in between. In nucleotides, the CDR3 is TGCAGCGTTGATAAGGGGATAGTCTCCTACAATGAGCAGTTCTTC. Translating gives CSVDKGIVSYNEQFF.

The V call is TRBV3-1, the J call TRBJ2-1; 9 positions agree with TRBD2. Germline CDR1 and CDR2: LGHDT and YNNKEL (reference sequence). The CDR3 is made up of 11 amino acids. CDR3 region: CASGRGNEQFF. In nucleotides, the CDR3 is TGTGCTAGCGGGAGAGGGAATGAGCAGTTCTTC.

This clonotype was picked up a small number of times. V is TRBV7-9 and J is TRBJ1-6; D perhaps matches TRBD1 (5 bases). CDR1 and CDR2 (germline): SEHNR, FQNEAQ (reference sequence). Trimming removed 1 base at V and 9 bases at J, with 16 bases between. The CDR3 contains 16 residues. The CDR3 DNA is TGTGCCAGCAGCTTAGGCGGGGGTCCTGGATCTTCACCCCTCCACTTT. Translating it yields CASSLGGGPGSSPLHF.

This clonotype was seen a few times. The chain couples TRBV9 to TRBJ2-7; D unclear. CDR1 and CDR2 (germline): SGDLS, YYNGEE. V lost 5 bases, J lost 1 base, and 10 bases lay in between. CDR3 length: 13 amino acids. The CDR3 loop reads CASRVDGSYEQYF. CDR3 bases: TGTGCCAGCAGGGTCGACGGATCCTACGAGCAGTACTTC.

This clonotype was recorded a few times. The rearrangement uses TRBV5-5 and TRBJ1-2, with a possible D match to TRBD1 (5 bases). Trimming pared 3 bases from V and 6 bases from J, leaving 18 bases between. CDR3 length equals 15 residues. The germline CDR1 and CDR2 sequences are SGHKS and YYEKEE (reference sequence). For the CDR3, the DNA is TGTGCCAGCAGCTACCGGGACCATTTTCGGGATGGCTACACCTTC. This sequence encodes CASSYRDHFRDGYTF.

This clonotype has ten or more counts. The CDR3, as DNA: TGCGCCAGCAGCCAAGAATGGTCGGGGGGTATCTACGAGCAGTACTTC. It encodes CASSQEWSGGIYEQYF. This sequence joins TRBV4-3 and TRBJ2-7; TRBD2 matches at 7 bases. V shed 0 bases, J shed 3 bases, and the junction held 8 bases outside the gene matches. Germline V gene sequence: CDR1 LGHNA, CDR2 YSLEER. The CDR3 runs 16 residues.

This clonotype was counted at least ten times. The chain links TRBV4-2 to TRBJ1-1; perhaps TRBD1 as D (6 bases). This CDR3 region has 15 residues. V shed 3 bases and J shed 8 bases, with 19 bases lying between them. CDR1 is LGHNA, CDR2 YNFKEQ, per germline. CDR3 nucleotides: TGTGCCAGCAGCCATTTCGGACAGACCGCCGGGGAAGCTTTCTTT. Translation gives CASSHFGQTAGEAFF.

This clonotype was detected ten times or more. The rearrangement uses TRBV30 and TRBJ1-2; D gene ambiguous. Trimming took off 2 bases at V and 8 bases at J, with 9 bases between the two ends. CDR1 GTSNPN and CDR2 SVGIG come from the germline V gene (reference sequence). The CDR3 consists of 11 residues. The CDR3 DNA sequence: TGTGCCTGGAGTCCACATTCCGGCTACACCTTC. It translates to CAWSPHSGYTF.

Ten or more counts support this clonotype. The chain carries TRBV6-5 and TRBJ2-1, with D possibly TRBD2 on 5 matching bases. V was trimmed by 4 bases and J by 0 bases, leaving 13 bases between them. The length of the CDR3 is 16 residues. The V gene's germline CDR1 is MNHEY and CDR2 SVGAGI. The CDR3 DNA sequence: TGTGCCAGCAGTTTTGGCGGAGGAAGCTCCTACAATGAGCAGTTCTTC. It codes for CASSFGGGSSYNEQFF.

This clonotype was detected ten times or more. J is TRBJ2-3 and V is TRBV5-1, with 7 bases matching TRBD1. J lost 3 bases, V lost 6 bases, and 4 bases had no gene match. The V gene's germline CDR1 is SGHRS and CDR2 YFSETQ. The CDR3 loop spans 13 amino acids. In DNA form, the CDR3 reads TGCGCCAGCAAAAACAGGGGAACAGATACGCAGTATTTT. Translation gives CASKNRGTDTQYF.

This clonotype was counted a few times. The CDR3 reads CASSHMMRTSVVDTQYF. The CDR3 nucleotides read TGCGCCAGCAGCCATATGATGAGGACTAGCGTTGTCGATACGCAGTATTTT. J is TRBJ2-3 and V is TRBV5-1, with TRBD2 matching 9 bases. The CDR3 covers 17 residues. Trimming at V came to 4 bases and at J to 6 bases, leaving 15 bases not matched to a gene. Germline V gives CDR1 SGHRS, CDR2 YFSETQ.